The 13 T cell receptor beta chains in this list originate from one sample, sequenced in a study of OX40 agonist ivuxolimab in advanced cancers. Using immunoSEQ multiplex PCR, the repertoire was profiled, and TCRdb retains in-frame clones only, with some absent. The sample yields 90,000 to 100,000 clones, 88% seen once. The sample in question was CD4+ or CD8+ T cells sorted from blood, obtained in a trial of the OX40 agonist ivuxolimab. The receptor source for this set is an adult with an advanced solid tumor such as melanoma, head and neck, liver or kidney cancer.

V gene TRBV5-1 combines with J gene TRBJ2-5; 9 positions match TRBD1. The V gene's germline CDR1 is SGHRS and CDR2 YFSETQ. This CDR3 is 15 amino acids long. Germline trimming cut 1 base from V and 4 bases from J; bases unmatched to any gene: 5. CDR3 DNA sequence: TGCGCCAGCAGCTTGCAGGGACAGGGCCTAGAGACCCAGTACTTC. It encodes CASSLQGQGLETQYF.

This CDR3 is CASSGGGWNTIYF. The DNA of the CDR3 is TGTGCCAGCAGTGGAGGGGGATGGAACACCATATATTTT. V usage is TRBV2 and J usage is TRBJ1-3; possibly TRBD1 for D (6 bases). V dropped 4 bases and J dropped 7 bases, with 11 bases sitting between them. The CDR3 contains 13 residues. Germline V lookup: CDR1 SNHLY, CDR2 FYNNEI.

The chain recombines TRBV5-1 with TRBJ1-6; weak D call: TRBD1 (6 bases). The CDR3 has 15 amino acids. V dropped 4 bases and J dropped 7 bases, with 15 bases sitting between them. Germline lookup yields CDR1 SGHRS and CDR2 YFSETQ. CDR3 nucleotide sequence: TGCGCCAGCAGCGGGTCAGGGGAGGCAAATTCACCCCTCCACTTT. Its translation: CASSGSGEANSPLHF.

V is TRBV14 and J is TRBJ2-1, with D possibly being TRBD1 (6 bases). Trimming stripped 5 bases from V and 9 bases from J, with 14 bases between. The CDR3 runs to 13 residues. Per germline, CDR1 SGHDN and CDR2 FVKESK. This chain's CDR3 is CASSFHRDSEQFF. The CDR3 DNA sequence: TGTGCCAGCAGCTTCCACAGGGATAGTGAGCAGTTCTTC. Variable domain in full (rest from reference TRBV14 and TRBJ2-1): EAGVTQFPSHSVIEKGQTVTLRCDPISGHDNLYWYRRVMGKEIKFLLHFVKESKQDESGMPNNRFLAERTGGTYSTLKVQPAELEDSGVYFCASSFHRDSEQFFGPGTRLTVL.

The rearrangement joins TRBV25-1 to TRBJ1-5, with TRBD1 identical over 7 bases. Germline V lookup: CDR1 MGHDK, CDR2 SYGVNS. The CDR3 length is 14 residues. Germline trimming cut 6 bases from V and 5 bases from J; bases unmatched to any gene: 7. The CDR3 protein is CASSYGTADQPQHF. DNA of the CDR3: TGTGCCAGCAGCTATGGGACAGCCGATCAGCCCCAGCATTTT.

The V gene is TRBV25-1, the J gene TRBJ1-6; D is uncertain. With 4 bases removed from V and 3 bases from J, the gap between germline ends came to 13 bases. The CDR3 loop spans 16 amino acids. Germline V CDR1 and CDR2: MGHDK, SYGVNS. CDR3 nucleotide sequence: TGTGCCAGCAGTGCGAGTCGGGAGGTCTATAATTCACCCCTCCACTTT. Translating gives CASSASREVYNSPLHF.

V usage is TRBV6-5 and J usage is TRBJ1-1, with D perhaps TRBD1 (5 bases). There are 15 residues in the CDR3. V dropped 0 bases and J dropped 4 bases, with 12 bases sitting between them. Germline lookup yields CDR1 MNHEY and CDR2 SVGAGI. The chain's CDR3 is CASSYSNRGSTEAFF. Written as DNA, the CDR3 is TGTGCCAGCAGTTACTCGAACCGGGGGAGCACTGAAGCTTTCTTT.

This clone was recorded only once. The rearrangement joins TRBV12-2 to TRBJ2-2. TRBV12-2 is labeled a pseudogene. CDR3 length: 12 residues. DNA of the CDR3: TGTGCAAGTCGCTTACTGGGCGGGGAGCTGTTTTTT. As protein: CASRLLGGELFF.

The chain carries TRBV7-6 and TRBJ2-6; D unresolved. Deletions cut 0 bases from V and 0 bases from J, with 9 bases between. CDR3 length equals 17 residues. The germline CDR1 and CDR2 sequences are SGHVS and FNYEAQ. Here the CDR3 reads CASSLAYSSSGANVLTF. CDR3 in DNA: TGTGCCAGCAGCTTAGCATATTCCTCCTCTGGGGCCAACGTCCTGACTTTC.

The rearrangement uses TRBV6-1 and TRBJ1-5; D unclear. Trimming removed 2 bases at V and 0 bases at J, with 11 bases between. CDR3 length equals 16 residues. Germline V gene data show CDR1 as MNHNS and CDR2 as SASEGT. CDR3 protein: CASSELPPGSNQPQHF. The CDR3 bases are TGTGCCAGCAGTGAACTCCCCCCGGGTAGCAATCAGCCCCAGCATTTT.

This clone was picked up a small number of times. The gene calls are TRBV30 and TRBJ2-7, with 8 bases matching TRBD1. V shed 2 bases and J 3 bases; nucleotides not matched to a gene: 0. Germline loops: CDR1 GTSNPN, CDR2 SVGIG (reference sequence). This CDR3 spans 12 amino acids. The CDR3 reads CAWSTGGYEQYV. The CDR3, as DNA: TGTGCCTGGAGTACAGGGGGCTACGAGCAGTACGTC.

The rearrangement joins TRBV28 to TRBJ1-1, with 9 positions matching TRBD1. V dropped 6 bases and J dropped 0; count of bases not matched to a gene: 8. CDR3 length equals 16 residues. Germline V gives CDR1 MDHEN, CDR2 SYDVKM. The CDR3 loop is CASRERDRAMNTEAFF. CDR3 bases: TGTGCCAGCAGGGAGAGGGACAGGGCCATGAACACTGAAGCTTTCTTT.

The CDR3 loop reads CASSPSGTDDNYGYTF. As DNA, the CDR3 is TGTGCCAGCTCACCGTCCGGGACAGATGATAACTATGGCTACACCTTC. The chain uses TRBV18 and TRBJ1-2; 7 bases are a match to TRBD1. The J segment lost 1 base and the V segment lost 3 bases, leaving 8 bases of the junction unmatched. Germline loops: CDR1 KGHSH, CDR2 LQKENI. The CDR3 loop spans 16 amino acids.